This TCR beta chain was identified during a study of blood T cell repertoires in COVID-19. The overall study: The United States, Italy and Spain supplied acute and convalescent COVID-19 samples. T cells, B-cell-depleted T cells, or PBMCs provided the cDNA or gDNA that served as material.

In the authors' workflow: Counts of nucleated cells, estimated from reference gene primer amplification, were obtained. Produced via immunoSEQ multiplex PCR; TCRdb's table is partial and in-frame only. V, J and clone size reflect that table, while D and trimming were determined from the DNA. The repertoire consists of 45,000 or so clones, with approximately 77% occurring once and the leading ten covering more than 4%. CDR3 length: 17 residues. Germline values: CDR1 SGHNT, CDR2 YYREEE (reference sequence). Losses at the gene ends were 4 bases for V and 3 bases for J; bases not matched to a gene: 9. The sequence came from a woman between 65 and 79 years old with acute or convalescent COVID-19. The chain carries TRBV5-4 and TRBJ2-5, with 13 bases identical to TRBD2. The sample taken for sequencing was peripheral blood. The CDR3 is CASSRRRGLAGEETQYF. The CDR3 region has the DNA TGTGCCAGCAGCCGGAGACGCGGACTAGCGGGAGAAGAGACCCAGTACTTC.